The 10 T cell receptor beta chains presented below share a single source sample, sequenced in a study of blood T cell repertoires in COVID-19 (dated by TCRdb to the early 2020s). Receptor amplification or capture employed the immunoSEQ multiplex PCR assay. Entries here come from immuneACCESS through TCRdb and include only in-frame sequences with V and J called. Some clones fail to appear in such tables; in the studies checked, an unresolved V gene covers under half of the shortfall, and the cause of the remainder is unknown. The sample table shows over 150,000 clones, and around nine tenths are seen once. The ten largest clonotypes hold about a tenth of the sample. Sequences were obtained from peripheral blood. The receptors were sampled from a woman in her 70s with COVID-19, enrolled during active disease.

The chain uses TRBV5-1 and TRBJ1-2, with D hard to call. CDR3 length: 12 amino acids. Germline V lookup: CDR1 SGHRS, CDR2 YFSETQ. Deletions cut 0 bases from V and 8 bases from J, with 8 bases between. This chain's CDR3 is CASSLGLEGYTF. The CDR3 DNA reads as TGCGCCAGCAGCTTGGGACTGGAAGGCTACACCTTC. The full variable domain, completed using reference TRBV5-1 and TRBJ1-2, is KAGVTQTPRYLIKTRGQQVTLSCSPISGHRSVSWYQQTPGQGLQFLFEYFSETQRNKGNFPGRFSGRQFSNSRSEMNVSTLELGDSALYLCASSLGLEGYTFGSGTRLTVV.

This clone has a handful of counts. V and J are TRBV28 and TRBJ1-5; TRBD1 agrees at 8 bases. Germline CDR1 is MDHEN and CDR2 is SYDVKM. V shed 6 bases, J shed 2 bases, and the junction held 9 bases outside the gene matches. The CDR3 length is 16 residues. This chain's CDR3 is CASSLSPGQGNQPQHF. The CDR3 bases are TGTGCCAGCAGCCTTTCCCCGGGACAGGGCAATCAGCCCCAGCATTTT.

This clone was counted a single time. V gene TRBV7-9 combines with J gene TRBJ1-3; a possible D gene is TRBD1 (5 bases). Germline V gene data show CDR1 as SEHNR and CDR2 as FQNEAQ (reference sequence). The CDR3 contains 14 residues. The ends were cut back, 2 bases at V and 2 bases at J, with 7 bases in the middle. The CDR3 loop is CASSLQGTGNTIYF. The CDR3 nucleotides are TGTGCCAGCAGCTTACAGGGAACTGGAAACACCATATATTTT.

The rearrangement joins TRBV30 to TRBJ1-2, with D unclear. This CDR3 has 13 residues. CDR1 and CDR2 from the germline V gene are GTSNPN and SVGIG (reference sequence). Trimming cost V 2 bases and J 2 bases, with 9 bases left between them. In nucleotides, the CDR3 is TGTGCCTGGAGTCCTATGCCAAACTATGGCTACACCTTC. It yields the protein CAWSPMPNYGYTF.

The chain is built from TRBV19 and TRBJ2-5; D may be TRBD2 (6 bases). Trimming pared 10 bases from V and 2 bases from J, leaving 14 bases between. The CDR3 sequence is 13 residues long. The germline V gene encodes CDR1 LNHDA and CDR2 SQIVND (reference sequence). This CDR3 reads CATAGTTQETQYF. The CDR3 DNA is TGTGCCACCGCGGGGACCACACAAGAGACCCAGTACTTC. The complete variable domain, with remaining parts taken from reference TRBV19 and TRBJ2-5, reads DGGITQSPKYLFRKEGQNVTLSCEQNLNHDAMYWYRQDPGQGLRLIYYSQIVNDFQKGDIAEGYSVSREKKESFPLTVTSAQKNPTAFYLCATAGTTQETQYFGPGTRLLVL.

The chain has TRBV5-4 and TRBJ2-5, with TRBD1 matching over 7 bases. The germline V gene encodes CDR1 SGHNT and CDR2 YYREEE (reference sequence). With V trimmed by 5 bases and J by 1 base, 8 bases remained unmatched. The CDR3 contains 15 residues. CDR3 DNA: TGTGCCAGCAGTTACACCGGGGACAGCCAAGAGACCCAGTACTTC. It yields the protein CASSYTGDSQETQYF. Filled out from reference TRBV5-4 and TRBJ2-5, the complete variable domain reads ETGVTQSPTHLIKTRGQQVTLRCSSQSGHNTVSWYQQALGQGPQFIFQYYREEENGRGNFPPRFSGLQFPNYSSELNVNALELDDSALYLCASSYTGDSQETQYFGPGTRLLVL.

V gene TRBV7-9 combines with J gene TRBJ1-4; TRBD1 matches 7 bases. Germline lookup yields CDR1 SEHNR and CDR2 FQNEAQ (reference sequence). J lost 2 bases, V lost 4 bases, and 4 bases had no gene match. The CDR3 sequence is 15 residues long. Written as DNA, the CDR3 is TGTGCCAGCAGCTCCCAACAGGGGACTAATGAAAAACTGTTTTTT. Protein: CASSSQQGTNEKLFF.

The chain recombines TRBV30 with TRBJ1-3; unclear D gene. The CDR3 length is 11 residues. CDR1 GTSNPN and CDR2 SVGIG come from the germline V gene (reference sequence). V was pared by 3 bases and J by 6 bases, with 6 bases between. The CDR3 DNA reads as TGTGCCTGGAGCCCCCAAAACACCATATATTTT. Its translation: CAWSPQNTIYF.

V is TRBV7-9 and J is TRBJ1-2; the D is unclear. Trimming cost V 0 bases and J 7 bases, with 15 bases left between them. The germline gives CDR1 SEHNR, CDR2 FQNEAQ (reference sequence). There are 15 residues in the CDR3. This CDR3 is CASSLADRGKGGYTF. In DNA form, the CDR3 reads TGTGCCAGCAGCTTAGCGGATAGAGGGAAGGGTGGCTACACCTTC.

The CDR3 sequence: CAWSLPSAGGRKYF. CDR3 in DNA: TGTGCCTGGAGTCTCCCCTCCGCGGGGGGGCGAAAGTACTTC. V and J are TRBV30 and TRBJ2-7, with 9 bases aligning to TRBD2. Unmatched junction bases numbered 13, after V lost 2 bases and J lost 11 bases. Looked up from germline, CDR1 is GTSNPN and CDR2 is SVGIG (reference sequence). The CDR3 totals 14 residues.